A single sample gave rise to the 12 T cell receptor beta chains below, sequenced in a study of T cells in localized non-small cell lung cancer. Sequencing was performed with immunoSEQ multiplex PCR; in TCRdb, only in-frame clones are kept and a portion is missing. Among some 78,000 clones, around four fifths were seen once, and the ten largest hold approximately 2.5%. The sequences come from peripheral blood, collected before any cancer treatment. These receptors were collected from a man between 40 and 69 years old with stage I lung adenocarcinoma.

The rearrangement joins TRBV9 to TRBJ2-3; 8 nucleotides line up with TRBD1. From germline, CDR1 is SGDLS and CDR2 YYNGEE. CDR3 length: 14 amino acids. Trimming at V came to 4 bases and at J to 5 bases, leaving 6 bases not matched to a gene. The CDR3 here is CASSFRTGRDTQYF. The CDR3 DNA is TGTGCCAGCAGCTTCAGGACAGGGAGAGATACGCAGTATTTT.

V and J are TRBV7-8 and TRBJ2-7; D gene unclear. The germline V gene has CDR1 SGHVS and CDR2 FQNEAQ. This CDR3 contains 14 residues. V was shortened by 7 bases and J by 12 bases, with 25 bases between the two germline ends. The DNA of the CDR3 is TGTGCCAGCACCAACAGCTTAGAAGATAGACTGCGGTACTTC. This translates into CASTNSLEDRLRYF.

This clone has just one count. The chain carries TRBV6-5 and TRBJ1-6; 7 bases match TRBD1. V gave up 6 bases and J gave up 7 bases; unmatched junction bases: 3. There are 13 residues in the CDR3. Germline V CDR1 and CDR2: MNHEY, SVGAGI. This CDR3 is CASRQGHNSPLHF. The CDR3 DNA follows: TGTGCCAGCAGACAGGGGCACAATTCACCCCTCCACTTT.

This clone was counted a single time. The rearrangement uses TRBV6-5 and TRBJ1-1, with TRBD1 identical over 9 bases. V dropped 8 bases and J dropped 4; count of bases not matched to a gene: 11. Germline V gene data show CDR1 as MNHEY and CDR2 as SVGAGI. The CDR3 is made up of 15 amino acids. The CDR3 protein is CASDRGSTMSTEAFF. The CDR3 nucleotides are TGTGCCAGCGACAGGGGGTCTACTATGAGCACTGAAGCTTTCTTT.

CDR3 nucleotide sequence: TGTGCCAGCAGCCGAAGTAATGAGCAGTTCTTC. Amino acid sequence: CASSRSNEQFF. This chain joins TRBV11-3 and TRBJ2-1; D remains ambiguous. With 5 bases removed from V and 7 bases from J, the gap between germline ends came to 6 bases. The CDR3 is 11 amino acids. Germline V CDR1 and CDR2: SGHNT, YENEEA.

The chain has TRBV6-5 and TRBJ1-2; maybe TRBD1 (6 bases). With 2 bases removed from V and 8 bases from J, the gap between germline ends came to 15 bases. The germline V gene encodes CDR1 MNHEY and CDR2 SVGAGI. This CDR3 has 14 amino acids. Here the CDR3 DNA reads TGTGCCAGCAGTTACGAGGGGGGGCCACGAGGCTACACCTTC. Translation: CASSYEGGPRGYTF.

The rearrangement joins TRBV28 to TRBJ2-1; the D call may be TRBD1 or TRBD2 (5 bases each). The CDR3 has 12 amino acids. V dropped 6 bases and J dropped 8 bases, with 11 bases sitting between them. Germline loops: CDR1 MDHEN, CDR2 SYDVKM. CDR3 sequence: CASSPLGDEQFF. As DNA, the CDR3 is TGTGCCAGCAGCCCACTAGGGGATGAGCAGTTCTTC.

This clone has a single count. This chain connects TRBV30 to TRBJ1-1; D is undetermined. Trimming removed 5 bases from V and 1 base from J, with 11 bases in between. CDR3 length: 13 amino acids. The V gene's germline CDR1 is GTSNPN and CDR2 SVGIG (reference sequence). The CDR3 sequence: CAWFREPNTEAFF. CDR3 DNA sequence: TGTGCCTGGTTTCGGGAGCCGAACACTGAAGCTTTCTTT. Combining the CDR3 with reference TRBV30 and TRBJ1-1 gives the whole variable domain SQTIHQWPATLVQPVGSPLSLECTVEGTSNPNLYWYRQAAGRGLQLLFYSVGIGQISSEVPQNLSASRPQDRQFILSSKKLLLSDSGFYLCAWFREPNTEAFFGQGTRLTVV.

The chain links TRBV2 to TRBJ2-1, with 9 bases fitting TRBD1. V lost 6 bases, J lost 7 bases, and 10 bases stayed unmatched. CDR1 is SNHLY and CDR2 is FYNNEI in the germline V gene. This CDR3 comprises 15 residues. Here the CDR3 reads CASSDPGQGTNEQFF. CDR3 coding DNA: TGTGCCAGCAGCGACCCGGGACAGGGTACGAATGAGCAGTTCTTC.

This clone appeared once. This chain joins TRBV20-1 and TRBJ1-3; D not resolved. Deletions cut 5 bases from V and 6 bases from J, with 8 bases between. The CDR3 has 11 residues. Germline CDR1 is DFQATT and CDR2 is SNEGSKA (reference sequence). CDR3 in DNA: TGCAGTGCTGAATTACAAAACACCATATATTTT. Amino acid sequence: CSAELQNTIYF.

The rearrangement joins TRBV6-1 to TRBJ2-7, with TRBD1 as a possible D gene (5 bases). The CDR3 runs to 16 residues. Between the trimmed V and J ends, which lost 4 bases and 4 bases, there was a span of 20 bases. Germline lookup yields CDR1 MNHNS and CDR2 SASEGT. The DNA for the CDR3 is TGTGCCAGCAGTGCCCCGGGCCGATTAGGGGATTACGAGCAGTACTTC. Translation: CASSAPGRLGDYEQYF.

The gene calls are TRBV19 and TRBJ2-1; 11 positions agree with TRBD2. There are 15 residues in the CDR3. J was trimmed by 7 bases and V by 5 bases; bases with no gene match: 7. Germline assignment: CDR1 LNHDA and CDR2 SQIVND (reference sequence). The CDR3 sequence is CASSALAGGNNEQFF. DNA for the CDR3: TGTGCCAGTAGTGCTCTAGCGGGGGGTAATAATGAGCAGTTCTTC.